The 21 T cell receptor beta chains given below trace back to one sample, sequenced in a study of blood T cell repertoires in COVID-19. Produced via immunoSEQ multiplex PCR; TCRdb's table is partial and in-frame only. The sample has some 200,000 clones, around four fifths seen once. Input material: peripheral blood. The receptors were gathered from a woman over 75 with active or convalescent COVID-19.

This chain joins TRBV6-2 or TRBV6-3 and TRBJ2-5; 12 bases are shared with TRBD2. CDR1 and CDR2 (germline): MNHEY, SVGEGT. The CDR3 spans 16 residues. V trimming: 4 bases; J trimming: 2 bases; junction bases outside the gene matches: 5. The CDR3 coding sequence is TGTGCCAGCAGTTGGCTAGCGGGGGGGGGTCAAGAGACCCAGTACTTC. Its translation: CASSWLAGGGQETQYF.

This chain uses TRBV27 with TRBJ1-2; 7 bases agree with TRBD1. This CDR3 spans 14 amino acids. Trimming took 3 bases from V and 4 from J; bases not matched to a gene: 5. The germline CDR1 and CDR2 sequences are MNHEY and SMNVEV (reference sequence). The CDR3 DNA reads TGTGCCAGCAGTTTCTCGGCAGGGGGCTATGGCTACACCTTC. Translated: CASSFSAGGYGYTF.

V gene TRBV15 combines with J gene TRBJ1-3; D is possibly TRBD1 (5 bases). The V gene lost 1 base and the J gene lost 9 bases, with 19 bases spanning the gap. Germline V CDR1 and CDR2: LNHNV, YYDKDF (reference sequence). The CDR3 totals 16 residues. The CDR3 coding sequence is TGTGCCACCAGCAGAGTGGGAGGGAATGCGAGGGGCACCATATATTTT. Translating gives CATSRVGGNARGTIYF.

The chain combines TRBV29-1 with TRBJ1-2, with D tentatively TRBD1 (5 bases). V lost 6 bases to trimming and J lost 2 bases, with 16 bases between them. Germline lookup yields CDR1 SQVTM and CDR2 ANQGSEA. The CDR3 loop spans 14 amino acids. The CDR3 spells CSVGGRGQNYGYTF. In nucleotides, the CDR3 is TGCAGCGTGGGGGGTCGGGGTCAGAACTATGGCTACACCTTC.

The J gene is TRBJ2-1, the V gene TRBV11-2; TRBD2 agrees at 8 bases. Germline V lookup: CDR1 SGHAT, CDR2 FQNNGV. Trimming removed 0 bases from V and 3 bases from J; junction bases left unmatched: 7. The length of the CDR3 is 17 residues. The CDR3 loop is CASSLDLAGGLYNEQFF. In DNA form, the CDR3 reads TGTGCCAGCAGCTTAGATCTGGCGGGAGGCCTCTACAATGAGCAGTTCTTC.

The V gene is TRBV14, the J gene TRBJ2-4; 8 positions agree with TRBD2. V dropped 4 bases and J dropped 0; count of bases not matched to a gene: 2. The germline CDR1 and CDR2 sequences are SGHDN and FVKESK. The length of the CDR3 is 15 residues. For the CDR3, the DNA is TGTGCCAGCAGCCCGGGGGGGCTAGCCAAAAACATTCAGTACTTC. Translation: CASSPGGLAKNIQYF.

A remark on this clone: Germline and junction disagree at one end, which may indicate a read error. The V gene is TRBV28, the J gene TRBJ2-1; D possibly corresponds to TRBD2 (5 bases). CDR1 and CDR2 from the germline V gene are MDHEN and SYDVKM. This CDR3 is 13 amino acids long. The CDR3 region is CVSSLTGRDEQFF. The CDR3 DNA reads TGTGTCAGCAGTCTGACCGGGCGGGATGAGCAGTTCTTC.

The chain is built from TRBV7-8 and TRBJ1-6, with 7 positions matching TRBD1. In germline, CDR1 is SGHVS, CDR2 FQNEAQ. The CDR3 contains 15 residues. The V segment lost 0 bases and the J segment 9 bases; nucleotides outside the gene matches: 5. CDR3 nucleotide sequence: TGTGCCAGCAGCTTAGCGCAGGGGGTGGGTTCACCCCTCCACTTT. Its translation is CASSLAQGVGSPLHF. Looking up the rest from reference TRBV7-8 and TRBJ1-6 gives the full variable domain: GAGVSQSPRYKVAKRGQDVALRCDPISGHVSLFWYQQALGQGPEFLTYFQNEAQLDKSGLPSDRFFAERPEGSVSTLKIQRTQQEDSAVYLCASSLAQGVGSPLHFGNGTRLTVT.

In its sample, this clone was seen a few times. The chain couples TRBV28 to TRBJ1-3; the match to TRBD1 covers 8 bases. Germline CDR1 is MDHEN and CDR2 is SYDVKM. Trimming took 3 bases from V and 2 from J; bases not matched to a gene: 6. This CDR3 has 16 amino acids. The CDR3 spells CASSFYDRGPGNTIYF. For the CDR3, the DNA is TGTGCCAGCAGTTTCTACGACAGGGGCCCTGGAAACACCATATATTTT.

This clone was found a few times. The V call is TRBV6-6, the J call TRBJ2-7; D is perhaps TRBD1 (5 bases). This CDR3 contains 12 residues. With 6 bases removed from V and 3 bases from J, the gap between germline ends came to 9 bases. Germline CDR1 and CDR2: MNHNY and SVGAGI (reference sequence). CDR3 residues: CASSADSYEQYF. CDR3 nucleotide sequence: TGTGCCAGCAGCGCCGACAGCTACGAGCAGTACTTC.

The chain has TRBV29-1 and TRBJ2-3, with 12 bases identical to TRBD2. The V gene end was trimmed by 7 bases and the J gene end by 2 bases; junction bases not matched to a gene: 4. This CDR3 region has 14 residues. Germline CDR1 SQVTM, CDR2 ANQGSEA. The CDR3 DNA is TGCAGCGGAGGACTAGCGGGATCCACAGATACGCAGTATTTT. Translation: CSGGLAGSTDTQYF.

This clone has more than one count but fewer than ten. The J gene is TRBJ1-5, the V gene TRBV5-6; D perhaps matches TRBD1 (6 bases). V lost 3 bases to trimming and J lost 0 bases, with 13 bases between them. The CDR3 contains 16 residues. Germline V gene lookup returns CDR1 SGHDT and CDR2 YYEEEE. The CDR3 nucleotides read TGTGCCAGCAGCTCGCGACAGGAGTATAGCAATCAGCCCCAGCATTTT. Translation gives CASSSRQEYSNQPQHF.

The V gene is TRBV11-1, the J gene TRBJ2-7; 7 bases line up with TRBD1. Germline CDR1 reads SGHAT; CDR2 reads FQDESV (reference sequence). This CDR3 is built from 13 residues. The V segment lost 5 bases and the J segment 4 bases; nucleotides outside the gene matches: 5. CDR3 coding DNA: TGTGCCAGCAGCCTTAACAGGGGATACGAGCAGTACTTC. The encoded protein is CASSLNRGYEQYF.

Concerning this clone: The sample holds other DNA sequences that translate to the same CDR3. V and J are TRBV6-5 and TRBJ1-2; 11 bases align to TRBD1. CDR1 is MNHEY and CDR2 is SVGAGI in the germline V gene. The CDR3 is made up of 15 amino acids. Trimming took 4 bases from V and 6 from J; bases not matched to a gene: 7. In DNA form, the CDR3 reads TGTGCCAGCAGTTCGGGACAGGGGGTCTCTCATGGCTACACCTTC. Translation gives CASSSGQGVSHGYTF.

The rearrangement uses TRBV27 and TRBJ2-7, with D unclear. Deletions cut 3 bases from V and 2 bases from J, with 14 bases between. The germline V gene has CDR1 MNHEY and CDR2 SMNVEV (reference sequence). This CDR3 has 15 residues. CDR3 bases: TGTGCCAGCAGTTTGTCGGTGGGCCTCACCTACGAGCAGTACTTC. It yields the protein CASSLSVGLTYEQYF.

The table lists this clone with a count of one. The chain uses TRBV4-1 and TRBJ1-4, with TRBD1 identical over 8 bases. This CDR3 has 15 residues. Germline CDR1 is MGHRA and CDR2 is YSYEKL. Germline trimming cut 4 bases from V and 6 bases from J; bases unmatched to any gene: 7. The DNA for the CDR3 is TGCGCCAGCAGCCCGATGGACAGGGTGCATGAAAAACTGTTTTTT. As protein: CASSPMDRVHEKLFF.

The CDR3 loop is CASSLVYNEQFF. Written as DNA, the CDR3 is TGTGCCAGCAGCCTTGTTTACAATGAGCAGTTCTTC. The rearrangement links TRBV9 to TRBJ2-1, with D unresolved. The V end lost 4 bases, the J end lost 4 bases, and 6 bases lay between the germline ends. CDR3 length equals 12 residues. Germline CDR1 is SGDLS and CDR2 is YYNGEE. Drawing the rest from reference TRBV9 and TRBJ2-1, the complete variable domain is DSGVTQTPKHLITATGQRVTLRCSPRSGDLSVYWYQQSLDQGLQFLIQYYNGEERAKGNILERFSAQQFPDLHSELNLSSLELGDSALYFCASSLVYNEQFFGPGTRLTVL.

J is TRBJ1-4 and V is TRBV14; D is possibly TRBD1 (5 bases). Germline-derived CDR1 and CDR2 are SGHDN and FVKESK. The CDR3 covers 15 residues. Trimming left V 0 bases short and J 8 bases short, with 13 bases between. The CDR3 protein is CASSQEFGAGEKLFF. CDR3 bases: TGTGCCAGCAGCCAAGAGTTTGGGGCCGGAGAAAAACTGTTTTTT.

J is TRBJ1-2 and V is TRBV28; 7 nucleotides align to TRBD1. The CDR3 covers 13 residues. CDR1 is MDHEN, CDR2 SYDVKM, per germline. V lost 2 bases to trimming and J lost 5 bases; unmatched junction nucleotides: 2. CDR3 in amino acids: CASSLDRVYGYTF. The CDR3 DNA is TGTGCCAGCAGTTTAGACAGGGTTTATGGCTACACCTTC.

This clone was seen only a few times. In DNA, the CDR3 is TGTGCCAGCAGTGAAAGGGTCAGAGGGGGAGCTTTCTTT. It specifies CASSERVRGGAFF. The rearrangement joins TRBV6-1 to TRBJ1-1, with D possibly TRBD1 on 6 matching bases. CDR1 MNHNS and CDR2 SASEGT come from the germline V gene. This CDR3 is 13 amino acids long. V was shortened by 2 bases and J by 10 bases, with 14 bases between the two germline ends.

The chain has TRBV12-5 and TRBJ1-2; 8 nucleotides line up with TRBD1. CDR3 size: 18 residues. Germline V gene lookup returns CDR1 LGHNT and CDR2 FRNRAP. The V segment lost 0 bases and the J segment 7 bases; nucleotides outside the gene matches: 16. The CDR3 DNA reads TGTGCTAGTGGTTTGGTTCTCTACGGCGGACAGGGTTCGGGTGGCTACACCTTC. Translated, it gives CASGLVLYGGQGSGGYTF.